This is a list of T cell receptor beta chains from one sample in a study of CD8 T cells in Susac syndrome. TCRdb itself ran the immunoSEQ multiplex PCR reads through MiXCR, one entry per CDR3 protein. The sample contains 160,000 or so distinct CDR3 sequences, 85% to 95% of which appear only once. The sequencing sample was made of CD8+ T cells from PBMCs. These receptor sequences come from a human donor with multiple sclerosis. CDR3s include the opening cysteine and the closing phenylalanine or tryptophan. D genes are given only for firm matches. Some rows have no size entry. The others give once, few or many, or a class for an expanded clone.

cdr3_aa	cdr3_nt	clone_size	d_call	v_call	j_call
CSALGVLDEQYF	TGCAGCGCCCTCGGGGTCCTAGACGAGCAGTACTTC	-	-	TRBV29-1	TRBJ2-7
CASSPHRGTEAFF	TGTGCCAGTAGTCCCCACAGGGGCACTGAAGCTTTCTTT	once	TRBD1	TRBV19	TRBJ1-1
CASSSGTGVNGYTF	TGTGCCAGCAGTTCCGGGACAGGGGTCAATGGCTACACCTTC	-	TRBD1	TRBV27	TRBJ1-2
CSAREEGYEQYF	TGCAGTGCTAGAGAGGAAGGCTACGAGCAGTACTTC	few	-	TRBV20-1	TRBJ2-7
CASSPPTASETQYF	TGTGCCAGCAGCCCGCCGACCGCGTCGGAGACCCAGTACTTC	-	-	TRBV13	TRBJ2-5
CAILEAFF	TGTGCCATCCTCGAAGCTTTCTTT	-	-	TRBV12-3/TRBV12-4	TRBJ1-1
CASSPEENQPYNEQFF	TGTGCCAGCAGCCCAGAGGAAAACCAACCCTACAATGAGCAGTTCTTC	-	-	TRBV3-1	TRBJ2-1
CSVQERGSSYEQYF	TGCAGCGTTCAGGAGCGGGGGAGCTCCTACGAGCAGTACTTC	-	TRBD2	TRBV29-1	TRBJ2-7
CASSLVREISTYNEQFF	TGTGCCAGCAGCTTAGTCCGGGAGATAAGTACCTACAATGAGCAGTTCTTC	-	-	TRBV11-2	TRBJ2-1
CATSDPSGYTQYF	TGTGCCACCAGTGATCCAAGCGGCTATACGCAGTATTTT	-	-	TRBV24-1	TRBJ2-3
CASSPAPGYNEQFF	TGTGCCAGCTCACCAGCTCCGGGGTACAATGAGCAGTTCTTC	-	-	TRBV18	TRBJ2-1